The 10 T cell receptor beta chains below all came from one sample that was sequenced in a study. TCRdb analysed the 5' RACE reads with MiXCR anew, one entry per CDR3 protein. This sample carries roughly 46,000 distinct CDR3 sequences, 25% to 35% of them seen once, and the ten largest clones take around 1.9%. Material for sequencing was naive CD4+ T cells sorted from blood. The subset: naive CD4+ T cells, CD4+CD45RA+CD25-. The receptors were gathered from a female donor with breast cancer.

This sequence joins TRBV28 and TRBJ1-3; possibly TRBD1 for D (6 bases). CDR1 and CDR2 (germline): MDHEN, SYDVKM. The CDR3 totals 16 residues. Trimming took 1 base from V and 0 from J, leaving 10 bases between them. The CDR3 here is CASSLFGGSSGNTIYF. The CDR3 DNA reads as TGTGCCAGCAGTTTATTTGGGGGCAGCTCTGGAAACACCATATATTTT.

The chain uses TRBV5-5 and TRBJ2-7; 7 positions match TRBD2. V trimming: 1 base; J trimming: 6 bases; junction bases outside the gene matches: 7. This CDR3 is built from 14 residues. Germline V lookup: CDR1 SGHKS, CDR2 YYEKEE (reference sequence). The CDR3 sequence: CASSLLVSGGEQYF. The CDR3 DNA reads TGTGCCAGCAGCTTGCTGGTTTCGGGGGGCGAGCAGTACTTC.

This clonotype was seen a few times. The chain recombines TRBV3-1 with TRBJ2-7; TRBD1 aligns across 7 bases. The CDR3 sequence is 16 residues long. V shed 1 base and J 1 base; nucleotides not matched to a gene: 7. Germline V gene sequence: CDR1 LGHDT, CDR2 YNNKEL (reference sequence). The DNA for the CDR3 is TGTGCCAGCAGCCAAGTATACAGGGGTAGTTCCTACGAGCAGTACTTC. Its protein product is CASSQVYRGSSYEQYF.

This clonotype was observed a handful of times. CDR3 protein: CAWSRYRDRVSQETQYF. The CDR3 DNA follows: TGTGCCTGGAGTCGGTACCGGGACAGGGTGTCCCAAGAGACCCAGTACTTC. The genes are TRBV30 and TRBJ2-5; 9 nucleotides match TRBD1. Trimming cost V 2 bases and J 1 base; bases outside gene matches: 11. The germline V gene has CDR1 GTSNPN and CDR2 SVGIG (reference sequence). The CDR3 is made up of 17 amino acids.

As DNA, the CDR3 is TGTGCCATCAGCGACAGGTCCGCGATCGGCGAGCAGTACTTC. The encoded protein is CAISDRSAIGEQYF. V is TRBV10-3 and J is TRBJ2-7, with D tentatively TRBD1 (6 bases). CDR1 ENHRY and CDR2 SYGVKD come from the germline V gene. With 6 bases removed from V and 6 bases from J, the gap between germline ends came to 18 bases. The CDR3 covers 14 residues.

In its sample, this clonotype was seen a few times. The CDR3 loop is CSALKTNTEQFF. CDR3 in DNA: TGCAGTGCCCTCAAGACAAATACAGAGCAGTTCTTC. The rearrangement links TRBV20-1 to TRBJ2-1; D is undetermined. Germline V gene data show CDR1 as DFQATT and CDR2 as SNEGSKA (reference sequence). V dropped 6 bases and J dropped 10 bases, with 16 bases sitting between them. This CDR3 is 12 amino acids long.

The J gene is TRBJ1-5, the V gene TRBV2; the match to TRBD1 covers 7 bases. The CDR3 extends over 13 amino acids. Germline CDR1 reads SNHLY; CDR2 reads FYNNEI. V lost 7 bases to trimming and J lost 7 bases; unmatched junction nucleotides: 7. The chain's CDR3 is CASKGTVYQPQHF. The CDR3, as DNA: TGTGCCAGCAAAGGGACAGTCTACCAGCCCCAGCATTTT.

As regards this clonotype: The missing conserved phenylalanine or tryptophan at the end of this CDR3 makes a read error likely. V gene TRBV6-2 or TRBV6-3 combines with J gene TRBJ1-1; D may be TRBD1 (6 bases). The CDR3 has 12 amino acids. Germline V gene lookup returns CDR1 MNHEY and CDR2 SVGEGT. V was trimmed by 0 bases and J by 11 bases, leaving 10 bases between them. The CDR3 DNA is TGTGCCAGCAGTTACTCTAGGGGGAAGGCTTTCCTT. Amino acid sequence: CASSYSRGKAFL.

This sequence joins TRBV3-1 and TRBJ1-1; D is perhaps TRBD1 (5 bases). CDR3 length: 16 residues. Trimming stripped 2 bases from V and 1 base from J, with 14 bases between. The germline gives CDR1 LGHDT, CDR2 YNNKEL (reference sequence). CDR3 sequence: CASSQRAGTENTEAFF. For the CDR3, the DNA is TGTGCCAGCAGCCAAAGGGCCGGGACGGAGAACACTGAAGCTTTCTTT.

The chain carries TRBV7-9 and TRBJ1-1; no definite D call. CDR3 length: 12 residues. CDR1 and CDR2 from the germline V gene are SEHNR and FQNEAQ (reference sequence). The V and J ends lost 7 bases and 1 base respectively, with 7 bases between them. The CDR3 reads CASTRRNTEAFF. CDR3 nucleotides: TGTGCCAGCACCCGACGGAACACTGAAGCTTTCTTT.